This T cell receptor beta chain comes out of a study of cytomegalovirus exposure and HLA in healthy donors. Primers for the PCR totalled 60 Vbeta and 13 Jbeta. Using immunoSEQ multiplex PCR, the repertoire was profiled, and TCRdb retains in-frame clones only, with some absent. The sample lists under 200,000 clones; 70% to 80% were seen once. The source of this sequence is a man aged 60 to 75 in good health and CMV-seronegative. The specimen was PBMCs.

This chain's CDR3 is CASSPDRDAYEQYF. Written as DNA, the CDR3 is TGTGCCAGCTCACCAGACAGGGATGCGTACGAGCAGTACTTC. V gene TRBV18 combines with J gene TRBJ2-7, with 7 bases identical to TRBD1. The germline CDR1 and CDR2 sequences are KGHSH and LQKENI. The CDR3 spans 14 residues. After removal of 2 bases from V and 4 bases from J, the junction contained 5 bases not matched to a gene.